This T cell receptor beta chain was recovered during a study of molecular identifiers for immune sequencing clone quantification. At the level of the study: Replicates involved a five-way split of RNA from roughly 18,000 or 92,000 naive CD8 cells, with sequencing of four.

Using a CD8+CD4-CCR7+CD45RA+ phenotype, naive CD8 T cells were sorted. Each CDR3 protein is one row after TCRdb ran MiXCR on the PCR reads. The sample carries around 300,000 distinct CDR3 sequences, roughly a quarter recorded once. General study points: A single cell's spiked Jurkat TCR RNA was reportedly detectable among under 1.1 million naive cells. Clones exceeding 20 RNA copies carried over 97% of effector molecules but under 1% of naive-cell molecules.

About this clonotype: The antigen is undetermined. One end of the junction fails to match germline, which may point to a read error.

The germline CDR1 and CDR2 sequences are SEHNR and FQNEAQ (reference sequence). This CDR3 is 15 amino acids long. The sequencing sample was made of naive CD8+ T cells from blood, with Jurkat cell RNA spiked in. Subset specified: FACS-sorted CD8+CD4-CCR7+CD45RA+ naive T cells. The TCR sequence derives from a human donor in good health. Some libraries in this study had Jurkat cell RNA spiked in. The J gene is TRBJ2-7, the V gene TRBV7-9, with 11 bases fitting TRBD1. The CDR3 nucleotides read TGTGCCAGCAGCCCGGGACAGGGGGTTAGTTACGAGCAGTGCTTC. It translates to CASSPGQGVSYEQCF.